The 3 T cell receptor beta chains in this list originate from one sample, sequenced in a study of T cell responses to AZD1222 COVID-19 vaccine. Some clones are missing from TCRdb's copy, which holds only in-frame ones; the method was immunoSEQ multiplex PCR. This table holds 99,000 or so clones, roughly nine tenths found once. The source was peripheral blood, collected 28 days after the second AZD1222 dose. Source of these receptors: an adult who received the AZD1222 COVID-19 vaccine.

The gene calls are TRBV7-2 and TRBJ2-1; 14 bases line up with TRBD2. The J segment lost 5 bases and the V segment lost 5 bases, leaving 2 bases of the junction unmatched. Germline V gives CDR1 SGHTA, CDR2 FQGNSA. The CDR3 consists of 15 residues. CDR3 sequence (DNA): TGTGCCAGCAGCGGGACTAGCGGGGGACACAATGAGCAGTTCTTC. The encoded protein is CASSGTSGGHNEQFF.

J is TRBJ1-4 and V is TRBV20-1, with 7 nucleotides matching TRBD1. There are 14 residues in the CDR3. Germline V gene data show CDR1 as DFQATT and CDR2 as SNEGSKA (reference sequence). Unmatched junction bases numbered 5, after V lost 3 bases and J lost 4 bases. CDR3 sequence reads: CSASEGQINEKLFF. The CDR3 DNA reads TGCAGTGCTAGTGAGGGACAGATTAATGAAAAACTGTTTTTT.

V is TRBV19 and J is TRBJ1-1, with 7 bases lining up with TRBD1. The CDR3 has 13 amino acids. Trimming removed 7 bases from V and 3 bases from J; junction bases left unmatched: 5. The germline V gene encodes CDR1 LNHDA and CDR2 SQIVND (reference sequence). CDR3 protein: CASTSRGHTEAFF. CDR3 bases: TGTGCCAGTACCTCTAGGGGGCACACTGAAGCTTTCTTT.